The 27 T cell receptor beta chains reported below all come from one sample, sequenced in a study of blood T cell repertoires in COVID-19 (TCRdb year 2020). The method was the immunoSEQ multiplex PCR assay. Here the immuneACCESS table is served through TCRdb, limited to in-frame sequences with V and J called. Missing clones are a known gap in these copies; in checked studies unresolved V genes cover under half, and the rest lacks a known reason. Recorded for this sample are tens of thousands of clones; more than 70% of them occurred a single time. The ten top clones hold 6.9% of the sample. Sequencing was carried out using peripheral blood. The receptors stem from a man aged 45-65 years with active COVID-19.

V is TRBV2 and J is TRBJ2-2, with D perhaps TRBD1 (7 bases). In germline, CDR1 is SNHLY, CDR2 FYNNEI. The CDR3 spans 14 residues. V lost 8 bases and J 0 bases, leaving 10 bases between the germline ends. CDR3 sequence reads: CASAGTANTGELFF. The DNA for the CDR3 is TGTGCCAGCGCGGGGACAGCGAACACCGGGGAGCTGTTTTTT.

The chain has TRBV5-6 and TRBJ2-1, with 13 bases lining up with TRBD2. The CDR3 contains 15 residues. Trimming removed 2 bases from V and 8 bases from J; junction bases left unmatched: 4. CDR1 and CDR2 from the germline V gene are SGHDT and YYEEEE. The CDR3 is CASSFTSGGEDEQFF. DNA of the CDR3: TGTGCCAGCAGCTTTACTAGCGGGGGGGAAGATGAGCAGTTCTTC.

This chain links TRBV6-5 with TRBJ2-3; 10 nucleotides line up with TRBD1. This CDR3 is built from 14 residues. CDR1 is MNHEY and CDR2 is SVGAGI in the germline V gene. Trimming removed 10 bases from V and 4 bases from J; junction bases left unmatched: 8. The DNA for the CDR3 is TGTGCCACAGACCGGGACAGGGGCCCAGATACGCAGTATTTT. This encodes CATDRDRGPDTQYF.

The chain carries TRBV6-2 or TRBV6-3 and TRBJ2-6; D might be TRBD1 (6 bases). Per the germline V gene, CDR1 is MNHEY and CDR2 is SVGEGT. Deletions cut 5 bases from V and 3 bases from J, with 20 bases between. This CDR3 comprises 18 residues. The CDR3 reads CASSTGFRLLDGANVLTF. Written as DNA, the CDR3 is TGTGCCAGCAGTACAGGGTTTAGGTTATTGGATGGGGCCAACGTCCTGACTTTC.

CDR3 bases: TGTGCCAGCGAGGGCGAGAGGAATAGCAATCAGCCCCAGCATTTT. The encoded protein is CASEGERNSNQPQHF. V is TRBV6-5 and J is TRBJ1-5; no definite D call. CDR1 is MNHEY, CDR2 SVGAGI, per germline. V was cut by 8 bases and J by 0 bases, with 14 bases left in between. CDR3 length: 15 amino acids.

In this sample, this clone turned up a few times. This sequence joins TRBV19 and TRBJ1-2; D is ambiguous. Germline CDR1 is LNHDA and CDR2 is SQIVND (reference sequence). The CDR3 extends over 13 amino acids. Trimming stripped 7 bases from V and 4 bases from J, with 13 bases between. The CDR3 reads CASNPSRGYGYTF. The CDR3, as DNA: TGTGCCAGTAACCCCTCACGGGGCTATGGCTACACCTTC.

V usage is TRBV5-1 and J usage is TRBJ2-3, with 8 bases matching TRBD1. This CDR3 is 18 amino acids long. V trimming: 0 bases; J trimming: 0 bases; junction bases outside the gene matches: 9. From germline, CDR1 is SGHRS and CDR2 YFSETQ. The CDR3 DNA sequence: TGCGCCAGCAGCTTGGGCCCTAAGACAGGGGCTAGCACAGATACGCAGTATTTT. Its protein product is CASSLGPKTGASTDTQYF.

The gene calls are TRBV19 and TRBJ2-1; D unclear. Trimming removed 5 bases from V and 9 bases from J, with 11 bases in between. This CDR3 region has 12 residues. Per the germline V gene, CDR1 is LNHDA and CDR2 is SQIVND (reference sequence). CDR3 protein: CASSFPRGEQFF. CDR3 in DNA: TGTGCCAGTAGTTTCCCCCGCGGTGAGCAGTTCTTC.

This chain links TRBV7-9 with TRBJ1-1, with D unclear. CDR1 is SEHNR and CDR2 is FQNEAQ in the germline V gene (reference sequence). This CDR3 contains 13 residues. V dropped 3 bases and J dropped 3 bases, with 8 bases sitting between them. The CDR3 DNA reads TGTGCCAGCAGCTTCCCCGTAGACACTGAAGCTTTCTTT. This codes for CASSFPVDTEAFF. Based on the CDR3 plus reference TRBV7-9 and TRBJ1-1, the full variable domain is DTGVSQNPRHKITKRGQNVTFRCDPISEHNRLYWYRQTLGQGPEFLTYFQNEAQLEKSRLLSDRFSAERPKGSFSTLEIQRTEQGDSAMYLCASSFPVDTEAFFGQGTRLTVV.

The chain uses TRBV19 and TRBJ2-3; D unresolved. CDR1 and CDR2 from the germline V gene are LNHDA and SQIVND (reference sequence). CDR3 length equals 15 residues. Trimming took 3 bases from V and 3 from J, leaving 13 bases between them. The CDR3 DNA follows: TGTGCCAGTAGTATTAGTCTAGGTGTGACAGATACGCAGTATTTT. Protein: CASSISLGVTDTQYF.

J is TRBJ2-5 and V is TRBV5-1; 7 bases fit TRBD1. V trimming: 0 bases; J trimming: 5 bases; junction bases outside the gene matches: 7. The CDR3 has 15 residues. Looked up from germline, CDR1 is SGHRS and CDR2 is YFSETQ. CDR3 residues: CASSLGGRGKETQYF. CDR3 sequence (DNA): TGCGCCAGCAGCTTGGGAGGCAGGGGGAAGGAGACCCAGTACTTC.

The J gene is TRBJ2-3, the V gene TRBV5-1; 11 bases are shared with TRBD2. CDR3 length: 16 residues. CDR1 is SGHRS, CDR2 YFSETQ, per germline. V shed 0 bases and J 5 bases; nucleotides not matched to a gene: 5. In DNA form, the CDR3 reads TGCGCCAGCAGCTTGGCCCCCCTAGCGGGGGGAGATACGCAGTATTTT. Translating gives CASSLAPLAGGDTQYF.

The gene calls are TRBV3-1 (or the pseudogene TRBV3-2) and TRBJ2-3, with D possibly TRBD2 on 6 matching bases. The V gene lost 5 bases and the J gene lost 4 bases, with 16 bases spanning the gap. In germline, CDR1 is LGHDT, CDR2 YNNKEL (reference sequence). This CDR3 spans 15 amino acids. CDR3: CASSDGGTMADTQYF. CDR3 DNA sequence: TGTGCCAGCAGCGACGGGGGTACGATGGCAGATACGCAGTATTTT.

The chain recombines TRBV6-6 with TRBJ2-7; 10 nucleotides match TRBD1. The CDR3 is 14 amino acids. Germline CDR1 reads MNHNY; CDR2 reads SVGAGI (reference sequence). Trimming cost V 2 bases and J 11 bases; bases outside gene matches: 9. CDR3 amino acids: CASSYTRDRGLEYV. The CDR3 coding sequence is TGTGCCAGCAGTTACACCCGGGACAGGGGTTTGGAGTACGTC.

This chain links TRBV7-9 with TRBJ1-6, with D unclear. The CDR3 is 15 residues long. Trimming left V 6 bases short and J 3 bases short, with 12 bases between. CDR1 is SEHNR and CDR2 is FQNEAQ in the germline V gene (reference sequence). The CDR3 loop is CASRPSGNYNSPLHF. The CDR3 bases are TGTGCCAGCAGACCTTCGGGAAACTATAATTCACCCCTCCACTTT.

This clone turned up a few times. CDR3 sequence (DNA): TGTGCCAGCAGGGGACAGTTATACGAGCAGTACTTC. This translates into CASRGQLYEQYF. This chain uses TRBV3-1 (or the pseudogene TRBV3-2) with TRBJ2-7; 7 nucleotides agree with TRBD1. The V segment lost 6 bases and the J segment 4 bases; nucleotides outside the gene matches: 3. The CDR3 extends over 12 amino acids. From germline, CDR1 is LGHDT and CDR2 YNNKEL (reference sequence).

This clone has only one observation. This chain connects TRBV29-1 to TRBJ2-7; D call uncertain. The CDR3 is 11 residues long. CDR1 SQVTM and CDR2 ANQGSEA come from the germline V gene. The CDR3 bases are TGCAGTACGGCGGAGAGCTACGAGCAGTACTTC. It specifies CSTAESYEQYF.

V and J are TRBV5-1 and TRBJ1-1; TRBD1 might be the D (5 bases). Trimming shortened V by 0 bases and J by 5 bases, and 11 bases separated the two germline ends. The CDR3 is 14 amino acids. Germline V gene lookup returns CDR1 SGHRS and CDR2 YFSETQ. Written as DNA, the CDR3 is TGCGCCAGCAGCTTGGGACAGAGTAGGACTGAAGCTTTCTTT. It encodes CASSLGQSRTEAFF.

This chain uses TRBV19 with TRBJ1-2; D is unclear. From germline, CDR1 is LNHDA and CDR2 SQIVND (reference sequence). V was cut by 1 base and J by 4 bases, with 7 bases left in between. The CDR3 sequence is 13 residues long. The CDR3 loop reads CASSIGRSYGYTF. For the CDR3, the DNA is TGTGCCAGTAGTATAGGCCGGAGCTATGGCTACACCTTC.

The J gene is TRBJ2-6, the V gene TRBV24-1, with 7 positions matching TRBD2. The germline V gene encodes CDR1 KGHDR and CDR2 SFDVKD. The CDR3 loop spans 17 amino acids. J was trimmed by 0 bases and V by 4 bases; bases with no gene match: 5. The CDR3 DNA sequence: TGTGCCACCAGTGACGGCGGGAGCGGCTCTGGGGCCAACGTCCTGACTTTC. The encoded protein is CATSDGGSGSGANVLTF.

The chain combines TRBV7-2 with TRBJ2-1, with a weak D call TRBD1 (6 bases). Trimming pared 5 bases from V and 1 base from J, leaving 12 bases between. The CDR3 is made up of 15 amino acids. The V gene's germline CDR1 is SGHTA and CDR2 FQGNSA. The DNA for the CDR3 is TGTGCCAGCAGCGGCTTGGGGGCTTCCTACAATGAGCAGTTCTTC. Translated: CASSGLGASYNEQFF.

The V gene is TRBV7-2, the J gene TRBJ2-2, with TRBD1 matching over 8 bases. Per the germline V gene, CDR1 is SGHTA and CDR2 is FQGNSA. The CDR3 is made up of 11 amino acids. J was trimmed by 13 bases and V by 6 bases; bases with no gene match: 4. CDR3 protein: CASSWGQVLFF. CDR3 sequence (DNA): TGTGCCAGCAGTTGGGGACAGGTGCTGTTTTTT. Supplemented by reference TRBV7-2 and TRBJ2-2, the full variable domain reads GAGVSQSPSNKVTEKGKDVELRCDPISGHTALYWYRQSLGQGLEFLIYFQGNSAPDKSGLPSDRFSAERTGGSVSTLTIQRTQQEDSAVYLCASSWGQVLFFGEGSRLTVL.

This chain links TRBV21-1 with TRBJ2-7; the table assigns TRBD1, which was not confirmed against the DNA. TRBV21-1 is a pseudogene segment. The CDR3 runs to 15 residues. This chain's CDR3 is CASSKEGQGEYEQYF. CDR3 DNA: TGTGCCAGCAGCAAAGAGGGACAGGGGGAATACGAGCAGTACTTC.

V and J are TRBV7-2 and TRBJ1-2; 8 positions agree with TRBD1. CDR3 length equals 15 residues. Germline CDR1 is SGHTA and CDR2 is FQGNSA. The trim removed 4 bases at V and 3 bases at J, leaving 7 bases unmatched. CDR3 amino acids: CASSSITGGDYGYTF. Written as DNA, the CDR3 is TGTGCCAGCAGCTCGATCACAGGGGGGGACTATGGCTACACCTTC.

The rearrangement joins TRBV20-1 to TRBJ1-1; TRBD1 agrees at 8 bases. V lost 3 bases and J lost 10; bases outside the gene matches: 19. The CDR3 contains 16 residues. Germline V gene lookup returns CDR1 DFQATT and CDR2 SNEGSKA (reference sequence). The CDR3 loop is CSASAPGQGGFAAAFF. CDR3 DNA sequence: TGCAGTGCTAGTGCCCCCGGACAGGGAGGATTTGCGGCAGCTTTCTTT.

This chain uses TRBV7-9 with TRBJ2-5, with a weak D call TRBD1 (6 bases). Germline CDR1 is SEHNR and CDR2 is FQNEAQ (reference sequence). The V gene lost 5 bases and the J gene lost 5 bases, with 15 bases spanning the gap. This CDR3 spans 14 amino acids. This CDR3 is CASSPTGGWETQYF. The CDR3 DNA reads TGTGCCAGCAGCCCGACTGGGGGCTGGGAGACCCAGTACTTC.

The rearrangement joins TRBV5-1 to TRBJ1-1, with D hard to call. Trimming removed 0 bases at V and 2 bases at J, with 11 bases between. Germline assignment: CDR1 SGHRS and CDR2 YFSETQ. This CDR3 is built from 15 residues. CDR3 residues: CASSLVSGFNTEAFF. The CDR3 region has the DNA TGCGCCAGCAGCTTGGTCTCGGGGTTCAACACTGAAGCTTTCTTT. The entire variable domain, with the rest obtained from reference TRBV5-1 and TRBJ1-1, is as follows: KAGVTQTPRYLIKTRGQQVTLSCSPISGHRSVSWYQQTPGQGLQFLFEYFSETQRNKGNFPGRFSGRQFSNSRSEMNVSTLELGDSALYLCASSLVSGFNTEAFFGQGTRLTVV.